The 4 T cell receptor beta chains below come from one sample, sequenced in a study of CD8 T cells in Susac syndrome. RNA was extracted with the RNeasy kit, and a quantity of roughly 0.45 to 1 ug was reverse transcribed using random hexamers. TCRdb passed the immunoSEQ multiplex PCR reads through MiXCR, listing each CDR3 protein once. The table has 250,000 to 300,000 distinct CDR3 sequences, 85% seen once; the top ten hold around 0.2%. Sequences were obtained from CD8+ T cells from PBMCs. These receptors were taken from a human donor with multiple sclerosis.

The V and J genes are TRBV29-1 and TRBJ1-4; D might be TRBD1 (5 bases). Trimming removed 6 bases from V and 1 base from J, with 18 bases in between. CDR3 length equals 16 residues. Germline-derived CDR1 and CDR2 are SQVTM and ANQGSEA. The CDR3 DNA follows: TGCAGCGTGGGCATCGGGACCGCAGAAACTAATGAAAAACTGTTTTTT. Encoded protein: CSVGIGTAETNEKLFF.

The chain combines TRBV20-1 with TRBJ2-7, with unresolved D. V dropped 2 bases and J dropped 2 bases, with 16 bases sitting between them. Germline V gene lookup returns CDR1 DFQATT and CDR2 SNEGSKA (reference sequence). CDR3 length equals 15 residues. CDR3 loop: CSARYGVQTPYEQYF. In DNA, the CDR3 is TGCAGTGCTAGATATGGTGTACAGACCCCCTACGAGCAGTACTTC.

The chain links TRBV24-1 to TRBJ1-5, with 9 bases that match TRBD1. The J segment lost 10 bases and the V segment lost 9 bases, leaving 15 bases of the junction unmatched. This CDR3 is 15 amino acids long. Germline V gives CDR1 KGHDR, CDR2 SFDVKD. CDR3 coding DNA: TGTGCCACCGCCGCCTCGCACAGGGGGCCCGTCCCCCAGCATTTT. This codes for CATAASHRGPVPQHF.

This clonotype showed up just once. For the CDR3, the DNA is TGTGCCACCAGCAGAGATCTTTCGTACACTGAAGCTTTCTTT. Translating gives CATSRDLSYTEAFF. The V gene is TRBV15, the J gene TRBJ1-1, with D hard to call. This CDR3 region has 14 residues. V lost 0 bases and J lost 3, with 8 bases in between. Germline V gene data show CDR1 as LNHNV and CDR2 as YYDKDF (reference sequence).